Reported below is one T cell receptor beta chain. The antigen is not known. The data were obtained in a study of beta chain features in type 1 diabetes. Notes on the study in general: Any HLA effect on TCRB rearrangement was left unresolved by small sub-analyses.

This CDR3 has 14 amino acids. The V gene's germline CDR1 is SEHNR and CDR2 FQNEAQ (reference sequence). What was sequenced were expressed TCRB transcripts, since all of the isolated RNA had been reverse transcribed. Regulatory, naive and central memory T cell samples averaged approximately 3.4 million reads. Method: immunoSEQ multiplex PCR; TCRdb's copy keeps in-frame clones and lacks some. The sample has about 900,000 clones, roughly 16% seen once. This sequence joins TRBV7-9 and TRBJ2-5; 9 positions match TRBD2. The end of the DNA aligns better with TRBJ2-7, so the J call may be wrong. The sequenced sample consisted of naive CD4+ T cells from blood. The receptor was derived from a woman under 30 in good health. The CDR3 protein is CASSSSGVSYEQYF. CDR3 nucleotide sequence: TGTGCCAGCAGCTCTAGCGGGGTCTCCTACGAGCAGTACTTC.